This T cell receptor beta chain is from a study of T cell responses to AZD1222 COVID-19 vaccine. In the study overall: Researchers grouped second doses given at about 4 or about 12 weeks into one pool. Points from the study as a whole: It was only a handful of AZD1222 recipients who were seropositive at baseline. None of the repertoires were sampled until the peak T cell response had passed. Among the donors, most were white British and more were female, and clonal diversity was possibly underestimated.

Method: immunoSEQ multiplex PCR; TCRdb's copy keeps in-frame clones and lacks some. The sample has roughly 120,000 clones, more than 70% seen once. This CDR3 comprises 12 residues. V was clipped by 3 bases and J by 8 bases, with 10 bases between them. CDR1 and CDR2 from the germline V gene are LNHDA and SQIVND (reference sequence). A note on this clone: Its specificity is not known.

V and J are TRBV19 and TRBJ1-2, with D possibly TRBD1 on 5 matching bases. The sequence derives from an adult in good health. The sequences come from peripheral blood, collected on day 0 of AZD1222 vaccination. The CDR3 region has the DNA TGTGCCAGTAGTATTTGGGGGGACGGCTACACCTTC. It translates to CASSIWGDGYTF. The whole variable domain, remainder taken from reference TRBV19 and TRBJ1-2, is DGGITQSPKYLFRKEGQNVTLSCEQNLNHDAMYWYRQDPGQGLRLIYYSQIVNDFQKGDIAEGYSVSREKKESFPLTVTSAQKNPTAFYLCASSIWGDGYTFGSGTRLTVV.